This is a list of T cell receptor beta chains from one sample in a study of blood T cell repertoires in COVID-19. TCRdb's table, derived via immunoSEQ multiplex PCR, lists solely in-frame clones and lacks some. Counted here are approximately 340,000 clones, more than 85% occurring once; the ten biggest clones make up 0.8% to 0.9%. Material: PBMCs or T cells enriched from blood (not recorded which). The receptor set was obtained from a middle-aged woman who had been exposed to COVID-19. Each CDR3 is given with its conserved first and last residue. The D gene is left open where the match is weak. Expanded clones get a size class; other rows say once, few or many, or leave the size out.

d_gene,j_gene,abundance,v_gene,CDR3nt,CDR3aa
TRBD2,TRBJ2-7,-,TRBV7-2,TGTGCCAGCAGCTTGATAGCGGGAGCCGGATTGTTGGAGCAGTACTTC,CASSLIAGAGLLEQYF
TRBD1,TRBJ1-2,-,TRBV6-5,TGTGCCAGCTCCCATCCAGGGGGCGCTAACTATGGCTACACCTTC,CASSHPGGANYGYTF
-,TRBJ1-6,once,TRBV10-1,TGCGCCAGCAGCGCGACAGCTAGGAATTCACCCCTCCACTTT,CASSATARNSPLHF
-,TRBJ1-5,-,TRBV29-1,TGCAGCGTTGAAGTAGGGACTGGGGGTCAGCATTTT,CSVEVGTGGQHF
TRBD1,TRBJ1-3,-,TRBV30,TGTGCCTGGAGGGACAGGGGGAGCTCTGGAAACACCATATATTTT,CAWRDRGSSGNTIYF
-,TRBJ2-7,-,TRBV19,TGTGCCAGTAGGAGAGACCCGGGGGAGCAGTACTTC,CASRRDPGEQYF
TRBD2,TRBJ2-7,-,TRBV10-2,TGCGCCAGCAGGGAAACTAGCGGGGAAGTAGCGCAGTACTTC,CASRETSGEVAQYF
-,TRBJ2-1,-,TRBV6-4,TGTGCCAGCAGTGTGGGGCAGGGTTATCATGAGCAGTTCTTC,CASSVGQGYHEQFF
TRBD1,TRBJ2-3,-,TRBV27,TGTGCCAGCACCCGACAGGGTAGAAGCACAGATACGCAGTATTTT,CASTRQGRSTDTQYF
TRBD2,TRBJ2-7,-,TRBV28,TGTGCCAGCAGCTCCCCCGTTGGGACTAGCGGGGGGTTCTCCTACGAGCAGTACTTC,CASSSPVGTSGGFSYEQYF
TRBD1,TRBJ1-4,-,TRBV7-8,TGTGCCAGCAGCGTAGACAGGGGGACCGAAAAACTGTTTTTT,CASSVDRGTEKLFF
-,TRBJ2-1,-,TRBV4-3,TGCGCCAGCAGCCACGGAGGAGCGAAAACGTTATATGAGCAGTTCTTC,CASSHGGAKTLYEQFF
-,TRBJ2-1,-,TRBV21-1,TGTGCCAGCATTAGCGGGAGAGAAAAAAATGAGCAGTTCTTC,CASISGREKNEQFF
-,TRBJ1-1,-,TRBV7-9,TGTGCCAGCAGCCGCAGGGATTCCACTGAAGCTTTCTTT,CASSRRDSTEAFF
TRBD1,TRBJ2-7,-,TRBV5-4,TGTGCCAGCAGACCGGGACAGGGTAACAACGAGCAGTACTTC,CASRPGQGNNEQYF
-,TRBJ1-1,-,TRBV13,TGTGCCAGCAGCACTAGATCCGGGGGCACTGAAGCTTTCTTT,CASSTRSGGTEAFF
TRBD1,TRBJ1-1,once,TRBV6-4,TGTGCCAGCAGGGACAGGGGAAACACTGAAGCTTTCTTT,CASRDRGNTEAFF
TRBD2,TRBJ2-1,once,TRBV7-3,TGTGCCAGCAGCCCCACTAGCGGGGTTAACTACAATGAGCAGTTCTTC,CASSPTSGVNYNEQFF
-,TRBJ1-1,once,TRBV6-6,TGTGCCAGCAAGGTGACACCTATGAACACTGAAGCTTTCTTT,CASKVTPMNTEAFF
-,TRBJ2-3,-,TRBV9,TGTGCCAGCAGCGTAGTAGCTAGTACAGATACGCAGTATTTT,CASSVVASTDTQYF
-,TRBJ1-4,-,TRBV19,TGTGCCAGTACCGCCGTTCGTAAGGTGGACGGGGAAATGAATCTTTTGATTTTT,CASTAVRKVDGEMNLLIF
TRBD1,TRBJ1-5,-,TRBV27,TGTGCCAGCAGTCCTGGGCTGGGACAGGGATATCAGCCCCAGCATTTT,CASSPGLGQGYQPQHF
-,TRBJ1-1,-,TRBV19,TGTGCCAGTAGTAAGCCGGGGGGGGCGAACACTGAAGCTTTCTTT,CASSKPGGANTEAFF
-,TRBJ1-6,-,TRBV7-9,TGTGCCAGCAGCTTGGGGGGGAGAGGGGCTTCACCCCTCCACTTT,CASSLGGRGASPLHF
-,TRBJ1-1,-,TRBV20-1,TGCAGTGCTAGTGCCGGGCTAACAGGGAAAGTATCGGCTTTCTTT,CSASAGLTGKVSAFF
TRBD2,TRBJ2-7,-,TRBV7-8,TGTGCCAGCAGATATACCGGGACTAGCGGGACCAGCTACGAGCAGTACTTC,CASRYTGTSGTSYEQYF
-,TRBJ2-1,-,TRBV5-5,TGTGCCAGCAGCTTGGTAGCAGGGGTTAATGAGCAGTTCTTC,CASSLVAGVNEQFF
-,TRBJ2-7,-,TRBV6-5,TGTGCCAGCAGGCCCTCCGGTGGGGCGGAGAAAGAGCAGTACTTC,CASRPSGGAEKEQYF
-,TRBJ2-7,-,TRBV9,TGTGCCAGCAGCGCTGGGACTCTAGCCGGGTACGAGCAGTACTTC,CASSAGTLAGYEQYF
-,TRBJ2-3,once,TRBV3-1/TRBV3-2,TGTGCCAGCAGCCAGGCGGGGGATACGCAGTATTTT,CASSQAGDTQYF
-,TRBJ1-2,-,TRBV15,TGTGCCACCAGCAGAGATTCGATGCGAAACTATGGCTACACCTTC,CATSRDSMRNYGYTF
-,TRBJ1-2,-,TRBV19,TGTGCCAGTACGCAGGCTGGCTATGGCTACACCTTC,CASTQAGYGYTF
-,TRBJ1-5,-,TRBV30,TGTGCCTGGAGTGTAGCGGGGAATCAGCCCCAGCATTTT,CAWSVAGNQPQHF
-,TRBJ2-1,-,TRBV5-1,TGCGCCAGCAGCTTGGTTAGGGGCTCCTACAATGAGCAGTTCTTC,CASSLVRGSYNEQFF
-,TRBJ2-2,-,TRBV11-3,TGTGCCAGCAGCTCGCTATGGGTACGGGGTACGAACACCGGGGAGCTGTTTTTT,CASSSLWVRGTNTGELFF
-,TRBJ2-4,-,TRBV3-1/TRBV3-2,TGTGCCAGCAGCGGGGGGGCCGGAAACATTCAGTACTTC,CASSGGAGNIQYF
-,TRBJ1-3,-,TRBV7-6,TGTGCCAGCAGCTTAGCGCCCTTGGACAGAACCTACTCTGGAAACACCATATATTTT,CASSLAPLDRTYSGNTIYF
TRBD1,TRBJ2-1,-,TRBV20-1,TGCAGTGCTAGTGATTACAGGGGGCGTTTTGATGAGCAGTTCTTC,CSASDYRGRFDEQFF
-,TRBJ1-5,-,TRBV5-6,TGTGCCAGCAGCTTATGGGGGCCAGATCAGCCCCAGCATTTT,CASSLWGPDQPQHF
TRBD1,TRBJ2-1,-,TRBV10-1,TGCGCCAGCAGTGAAGGGGTACAGGGGGTCAATGAGCAGTTCTTC,CASSEGVQGVNEQFF
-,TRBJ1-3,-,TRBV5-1,TGCGCCAGCAGCCCAAAACAGGGAGTGCGAGGAAACACCATATATTTT,CASSPKQGVRGNTIYF
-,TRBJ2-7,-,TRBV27,TGTGCCAGCAGAGCTCCCGGGTCCTACGAGCAGTACTTC,CASRAPGSYEQYF